These 14 T cell receptor beta chains share one sample of origin, sequenced in a study of beta chain features in type 1 diabetes. Since all of the isolated RNA was reverse transcribed, expressed TCRB transcripts were what got sequenced. Repertoires were generated with immunoSEQ multiplex PCR, while TCRdb's copy carries only in-frame clones and drops some. The sample lists under 450,000 clones, roughly 13% seen once, with 0.03% to 0.04% in the top ten. Source material: naive CD4+ T cells from blood. These receptors came from a man younger than 40 in good health.

This clone was recorded a few times. The rearrangement links TRBV21-1 to TRBJ1-2. TRBV21-1 is a recognized pseudogene. This CDR3 contains 14 residues. CDR3 amino acids: CASSKALYAYGYTF. In DNA form, the CDR3 reads TGTGCCAGCAGCAAAGCGCTTTATGCGTATGGCTACACCTTC.

The rearrangement uses TRBV7-6 and TRBJ2-3; 7 nucleotides agree with TRBD2. CDR3 size: 16 residues. Germline values: CDR1 SGHVS, CDR2 FNYEAQ. The J segment lost 1 base and the V segment lost 0 bases, leaving 4 bases of the junction unmatched. The CDR3 protein is CASSLARAGGTDTQYF. In DNA, the CDR3 is TGTGCCAGCAGCTTAGCCCGGGCGGGAGGCACAGATACGCAGTATTTT.

In this sample, this clone turned up a few times. V and J are TRBV7-2 and TRBJ1-5; no reliable D call. V lost 1 base and J lost 1, with 5 bases in between. Looked up from germline, CDR1 is SGHTA and CDR2 is FQGNSA. The CDR3 has 14 amino acids. The CDR3 DNA reads as TGTGCCAGCAGCTTAGTAGGGAGCAATCAGCCCCAGCATTTT. This sequence encodes CASSLVGSNQPQHF.

In this sample, this clone turned up a few times. The gene calls are TRBV11-3 and TRBJ2-5; D unclear. V was shortened by 5 bases and J by 1 base, with 5 bases between the two germline ends. Per the germline V gene, CDR1 is SGHNT and CDR2 is YENEEA. CDR3 size: 12 residues. The CDR3 protein is CASSRLQETQYF. DNA for the CDR3: TGTGCCAGCAGCCGTCTCCAAGAGACCCAGTACTTC.

V and J are TRBV30 and TRBJ2-7; D call uncertain. The CDR3 consists of 12 residues. Germline-derived CDR1 and CDR2 are GTSNPN and SVGIG (reference sequence). Trimming took off 3 bases at V and 0 bases at J, with 6 bases between the two ends. The CDR3 here is CAWSRSSYEQYV. The CDR3 DNA follows: TGTGCCTGGAGCAGGAGCTCCTACGAGCAGTACGTC.

The chain combines TRBV7-2 with TRBJ2-7; D gene unclear. Germline lookup yields CDR1 SGHTA and CDR2 FQGNSA. The CDR3 is 14 residues long. Trimming left V 5 bases short and J 3 bases short, with 14 bases between. The CDR3 nucleotides are TGTGCCAGCAGCCCAGGAAGGGCAGTCTACGAGCAGTACTTC. As protein: CASSPGRAVYEQYF. The complete variable domain, with remaining parts taken from reference TRBV7-2 and TRBJ2-7, reads GAGVSQSPSNKVTEKGKDVELRCDPISGHTALYWYRQSLGQGLEFLIYFQGNSAPDKSGLPSDRFSAERTGGSVSTLTIQRTQQEDSAVYLCASSPGRAVYEQYFGPGTRLTVT.

The CDR3: CASSRGLAGGTGELFF. The CDR3 bases are TGTGCCAGCAGCAGAGGACTAGCGGGAGGTACCGGGGAGCTGTTTTTT. The chain links TRBV7-8 to TRBJ2-2; the match to TRBD2 covers 14 bases. The CDR3 runs 16 residues. Trimming at V came to 5 bases and at J to 5 bases, leaving 4 bases not matched to a gene. Germline V gene sequence: CDR1 SGHVS, CDR2 FQNEAQ.

This clone has more than one count but fewer than ten. The chain uses TRBV5-6 and TRBJ2-1, with 9 bases fitting TRBD1. The CDR3 totals 15 residues. Germline V gene data show CDR1 as SGHDT and CDR2 as YYEEEE. The trim removed 5 bases at V and 6 bases at J, leaving 9 bases unmatched. CDR3 region: CASSPGTGKLNEQFF. In DNA form, the CDR3 reads TGTGCCAGCAGTCCCGGGACAGGGAAACTCAATGAGCAGTTCTTC.

This chain connects TRBV5-1 to TRBJ2-5; tentatively, D is TRBD1 or TRBD2 (5 bases each). Germline-derived CDR1 and CDR2 are SGHRS and YFSETQ. V was trimmed by 2 bases and J by 9 bases, leaving 17 bases between them. The CDR3 has 14 amino acids. The CDR3 loop reads CASSFASGLASQYF. Here the CDR3 DNA reads TGCGCCAGCAGCTTCGCCTCGGGGCTGGCTTCCCAGTACTTC.

The chain employs TRBV7-9 and TRBJ2-3; D perhaps matches TRBD2 (6 bases). Germline V gene data show CDR1 as SEHNR and CDR2 as FQNEAQ (reference sequence). V dropped 6 bases and J dropped 0 bases, with 16 bases sitting between them. This CDR3 has 16 amino acids. This CDR3 reads CASSVLGGTSTDTQYF. The CDR3 coding sequence is TGTGCCAGCAGTGTATTGGGCGGGACTAGCACAGATACGCAGTATTTT.

The chain has TRBV5-1 and TRBJ2-5, with 9 bases fitting TRBD1. Germline CDR1 SGHRS, CDR2 YFSETQ. This CDR3 is 16 amino acids long. V lost 1 base to trimming and J lost 6 bases; unmatched junction nucleotides: 10. CDR3: CASSLTSGTGWKTQYF. CDR3 in DNA: TGCGCCAGCAGCTTGACGTCCGGGACAGGGTGGAAGACCCAGTACTTC.

This clone occurred a few times. CDR3 sequence (DNA): TGTGCCAGCAGCAAAGGACAGGGAGGCTACACCTTC. It is translated as CASSKGQGGYTF. The V gene is TRBV7-9, the J gene TRBJ1-2, with 8 positions matching TRBD1. The CDR3 contains 12 residues. Germline-derived CDR1 and CDR2 are SEHNR and FQNEAQ (reference sequence). With V trimmed by 5 bases and J by 8 bases, 4 bases remained unmatched.

The rearrangement joins TRBV5-1 to TRBJ1-2; D is uncertain. Germline V CDR1 and CDR2: SGHRS, YFSETQ. V lost 4 bases and J 5 bases, leaving 9 bases between the germline ends. The CDR3 contains 12 residues. CDR3 coding DNA: TGCGCCAGCAGCAATGAAGGTTATGGCTACACCTTC. Amino acid sequence: CASSNEGYGYTF.

This chain joins TRBV25-1 and TRBJ1-1; D perhaps matches TRBD1 (6 bases). V lost 2 bases, J lost 1 base, and 11 bases lay in between. The CDR3 totals 15 residues. CDR1 and CDR2 from the germline V gene are MGHDK and SYGVNS. The CDR3 reads CASSEAGDWNTEAFF. The CDR3 DNA is TGTGCCAGCAGTGAAGCAGGGGATTGGAACACTGAAGCTTTCTTT.